Below, 25 T cell receptor beta chains from the same sample are listed, as sequenced in a study of T cell repertoires in aging, cancer and after chemotherapy. TCR beta rearrangements were amplified from peripheral blood genomic DNA. Rearranged V-D-J TRB sequences were amplified with a mixed TRB-A/B primer pool. TCRdb called the multiplex PCR reads again in MiXCR, with one record for every CDR3 protein. The table has fewer than 3,000 distinct CDR3 sequences, about 30% seen once. Material for sequencing was blood. The source of these receptors is a human donor with a solid tumor.

This clonotype was counted a few times. CDR3 sequence reads: CASSLGVIGGKNYGYTF. CDR3 in DNA: TGTGCCAGCAGCTTAGGAGTTATAGGGGGCAAGAACTATGGCTACACCTTC. The chain carries TRBV11-1 and TRBJ1-2; 7 positions agree with TRBD1. The germline V gene has CDR1 SGHAT and CDR2 FQDESV (reference sequence). With V trimmed by 1 base and J by 2 bases, 10 bases remained unmatched. The CDR3 runs 17 residues.

Of note for this clonotype: An end of the junction differs from the germline gene, which may be a read error. V and J are TRBV20-1 and TRBJ1-6; D is unclear. From germline, CDR1 is DFQATT and CDR2 SNEGSKA (reference sequence). This CDR3 has 16 amino acids. DNA for the CDR3: TGCAGTGCTAGAGCCTTATCGGCGGAGTATTCGGCACCCCTCAACTTT. It translates to CSARALSAEYSAPLNF.

Note on this clonotype: This sequence may be a read error, since a much larger clone differs from it by one base. J is TRBJ1-1 and V is TRBV29-1; D not certain. Trimming cost V 5 bases and J 0 bases, with 13 bases left between them. CDR3 size: 14 residues. Germline V CDR1 and CDR2: SQVTM, ANQGSEA. CDR3 region: CSVKSKGLNTEAFF. The CDR3 region has the DNA TGCAGCGTTAAGTCAAAGGGATTGAACACTGAAGCTTTCTTT.

This chain joins TRBV28 and TRBJ2-7; maybe TRBD1 (6 bases). Germline V lookup: CDR1 MDHEN, CDR2 SYDVKM. V lost 3 bases and J 4 bases, leaving 16 bases between the germline ends. This CDR3 has 15 residues. The CDR3 loop reads CASSFSSRGMYEQYF. In nucleotides, the CDR3 is TGTGCCAGCAGTTTCTCGTCCAGGGGTATGTACGAGCAGTACTTC. Full variable domain (missing parts from reference TRBV28 and TRBJ2-7): DVKVTQSSRYLVKRTGEKVFLECVQDMDHENMFWYRQDPGLGLRLIYFSYDVKMKEKGDIPEGYSVSREKKERFSLILESASTNQTSMYLCASSFSSRGMYEQYFGPGTRLTVT.

This clonotype is classed as medium-sized. The chain combines TRBV7-6 with TRBJ1-4; 9 positions match TRBD1. CDR1 SGHVS and CDR2 FNYEAQ come from the germline V gene. J lost 10 bases, V lost 2 bases, and 5 bases had no gene match. The CDR3 totals 14 residues. The DNA for the CDR3 is TGTGCCAGCAGCTTACCGGGACAGGGTGGAAAACTGTTTTTT. This translates into CASSLPGQGGKLFF.

In its sample, this clonotype ranks as large. The V call is TRBV29-1, the J call TRBJ1-1; D is uncertain. Trimming cost V 4 bases and J 6 bases, with 9 bases left between them. The V gene's germline CDR1 is SQVTM and CDR2 ANQGSEA. This CDR3 comprises 11 residues. CDR3 protein: CSVAGGAEAFF. The CDR3 DNA follows: TGCAGCGTTGCAGGCGGCGCTGAAGCTTTCTTT.

A note on this clonotype: Without the conserved terminal phenylalanine or tryptophan, this CDR3 likely stems from a read error. V and J are TRBV7-2 and TRBJ1-6; D call uncertain. Trimming removed 5 bases at V and 11 bases at J, with 19 bases between. The CDR3 consists of 15 residues. Germline values: CDR1 SGHTA, CDR2 FQGNSA. In DNA form, the CDR3 reads TGTGCCAGCAGCGGACCGGACCGCCTACCTGCACCCCTCCACGTT. It encodes CASSGPDRLPAPLHV.

The rearrangement uses TRBV7-9 and TRBJ2-3; D not certain. The V gene's germline CDR1 is SEHNR and CDR2 FQNEAQ (reference sequence). Trimming shortened V by 2 bases and J by 1 base, and 7 bases separated the two germline ends. The CDR3 totals 14 residues. The CDR3 sequence: CASSLRRGTDTQYF. The CDR3 nucleotides read TGTGCCAGCAGCTTACGGCGAGGCACAGATACGCAGTATTTT.

This clonotype was seen just once. Here the CDR3 DNA reads TGTGCCAGCGACCGGACGGGAATGAACACTGAAGCTTTCTTT. Residues: CASDRTGMNTEAFF. The gene calls are TRBV12-3 or TRBV12-4 and TRBJ1-1, with D unresolved. The CDR3 runs to 14 residues. Trimming removed 8 bases at V and 0 bases at J, with 13 bases between.

This sequence joins TRBV4-2 and TRBJ1-1; 9 bases are a match to TRBD1. The CDR3 totals 16 residues. Per the germline V gene, CDR1 is LGHNA and CDR2 is YNFKEQ. With 4 bases clipped from V and 1 base from J, the junction kept 7 bases outside the gene matches. DNA of the CDR3: TGTGCCAGCAGCCCCGGGACAGGGTATGAGAACACTGAAGCTTTCTTT. Its translation: CASSPGTGYENTEAFF.

This clonotype occurred a few times. This chain links TRBV19 with TRBJ2-7; D ambiguous. The V end lost 4 bases, the J end lost 6 bases, and 22 bases lay between the germline ends. The germline gives CDR1 LNHDA, CDR2 SQIVND (reference sequence). The CDR3 contains 16 residues. CDR3: CASSSADGVVGGEQYF. The DNA for the CDR3 is TGTGCCAGTAGTAGTGCCGACGGAGTCGTCGGCGGCGAGCAGTACTTC.

By share, this clonotype counts as medium-sized. This chain uses TRBV5-4 with TRBJ2-2; 7 bases are a match to TRBD2. The CDR3 has 16 residues. Looked up from germline, CDR1 is SGHNT and CDR2 is YYREEE (reference sequence). Losses at the gene ends were 0 bases for V and 7 bases for J; bases not matched to a gene: 9. The CDR3 protein is CASSLAASGTDGELFF. CDR3 DNA: TGTGCCAGCAGCTTGGCCGCTAGCGGTACTGACGGGGAGCTGTTTTTT.

Relative to its sample, this clonotype is medium-sized. The V gene is TRBV6-2 or TRBV6-3, the J gene TRBJ2-3, with a tentative D call TRBD2 (6 bases). Germline V gene sequence: CDR1 MNHEY, CDR2 SVGEGT. The CDR3 spans 14 residues. The V end was cut by 4 bases, the J end by 0 bases, with 8 bases between. The DNA of the CDR3 is TGTGCCAGCAGTTCGGGACTTAGCACAGATACGCAGTATTTT. Its protein product is CASSSGLSTDTQYF.

Points on this clonotype: One end of the junction fails to match germline, which may point to a read error. The V gene is TRBV12-3 or TRBV12-4, the J gene TRBJ2-2, with 8 bases that match TRBD1. CDR3 length equals 17 residues. Here the CDR3 DNA reads TGTGTCAGCAGTCCAAGCCCGGGACAGGAGGGCACCGGGGAGCTGTTTTTT. Protein product: CVSSPSPGQEGTGELFF.

On this clonotype: A read error is possible here, since a much larger clone lies one base away. The chain uses TRBV5-4 and TRBJ2-5; 7 bases are a match to TRBD2. The CDR3 totals 16 residues. The germline V gene encodes CDR1 SGHNT and CDR2 YYREEE (reference sequence). CDR3 residues: CSSSLGGGGAQETQYF. The DNA for the CDR3 is TGTTCCAGCAGCTTGGGTGGGGGAGGGGCCCAAGAGACCCAGTACTTC. The whole variable domain, remainder taken from reference TRBV5-4 and TRBJ2-5, is ETGVTQSPTHLIKTRGQQVTLRCSSQSGHNTVSWYQQALGQGPQFIFQYYREEENGRGNFPPRFSGLQFPNYSSELNVNALELDDSALYLCSSSLGGGGAQETQYFGPGTRLLVL.

There are a few counts of this clonotype. The V and J genes are TRBV5-1 and TRBJ2-7; D gene ambiguous. Trimming pared 8 bases from V and 2 bases from J, leaving 14 bases between. Germline-derived CDR1 and CDR2 are SGHRS and YFSETQ. CDR3 size: 13 residues. CDR3 sequence: CASAGGPAYEQYF. The CDR3, as DNA: TGCGCCAGTGCCGGTGGACCAGCCTACGAGCAGTACTTC.

The chain carries TRBV19 and TRBJ2-6; D possibly corresponds to TRBD1 (6 bases). V lost 1 base and J 0 bases, leaving 13 bases between the germline ends. The CDR3 runs 18 residues. CDR1 is LNHDA, CDR2 SQIVND, per germline (reference sequence). The CDR3 nucleotides read TGTGCCAGTAGTATAGGGACAGCTACGATCTCTGGGGCCAACGTCCTGACTTTC. Amino acid sequence: CASSIGTATISGANVLTF. The variable domain in full, with the rest retrieved from reference TRBV19 and TRBJ2-6, is DGGITQSPKYLFRKEGQNVTLSCEQNLNHDAMYWYRQDPGQGLRLIYYSQIVNDFQKGDIAEGYSVSREKKESFPLTVTSAQKNPTAFYLCASSIGTATISGANVLTFGAGSRLTVL.

The chain uses TRBV14 and TRBJ2-3; TRBD2 aligns across 8 bases. With V trimmed by 4 bases and J by 2 bases, 8 bases remained unmatched. The V gene's germline CDR1 is SGHDN and CDR2 FVKESK. The CDR3 runs to 16 residues. The CDR3 loop reads CASSRNSGGVTDTQYF. Written as DNA, the CDR3 is TGTGCCAGCAGCCGAAACAGCGGGGGAGTCACAGATACGCAGTATTTT. The variable domain in full, with the rest retrieved from reference TRBV14 and TRBJ2-3, is EAGVTQFPSHSVIEKGQTVTLRCDPISGHDNLYWYRRVMGKEIKFLLHFVKESKQDESGMPNNRFLAERTGGTYSTLKVQPAELEDSGVYFCASSRNSGGVTDTQYFGPGTRLTVL.

In its sample, this clonotype ranks as medium-sized (0.01 to 0.1%). This rearrangement joins TRBV15 to TRBJ1-2; D is unresolved. The germline gives CDR1 LNHNV, CDR2 YYDKDF (reference sequence). V shed 1 base and J shed 0 bases, with 12 bases lying between them. CDR3 length: 16 residues. As DNA, the CDR3 is TGTGCCACCAGCAGAGGCGGCAGTCGATCTAACTATGGCTACACCTTC. Translation gives CATSRGGSRSNYGYTF.

This chain connects TRBV24-1 to TRBJ1-4; no definite D call. Deletions cut 0 bases from V and 2 bases from J, with 15 bases between. Germline assignment: CDR1 KGHDR and CDR2 SFDVKD. The CDR3 has 18 residues. This CDR3 reads CATSDLDRCQATNEKLFF. CDR3 nucleotide sequence: TGTGCCACCAGTGATTTGGACCGTTGTCAGGCGACTAATGAAAAACTGTTTTTT.

This clonotype is large (0.1 to 1%) within its sample. This chain uses TRBV29-1 with TRBJ2-1; weak D call: TRBD1 (5 bases). With 2 bases removed from V and 9 bases from J, the gap between germline ends came to 11 bases. CDR1 and CDR2 from the germline V gene are SQVTM and ANQGSEA. The CDR3 covers 12 residues. The CDR3: CSVEPPGAEQFF. In DNA, the CDR3 is TGCAGCGTTGAACCCCCTGGGGCTGAGCAGTTCTTC.

This clonotype is categorized as medium-sized. The rearrangement joins TRBV20-1 to TRBJ1-5; 7 bases are shared with TRBD1. The J segment lost 6 bases and the V segment lost 6 bases, leaving 11 bases of the junction unmatched. The CDR3 runs 14 residues. From germline, CDR1 is DFQATT and CDR2 SNEGSKA (reference sequence). The CDR3 sequence: CSATEGGAGQPQHF. The DNA for the CDR3 is TGCAGTGCCACTGAAGGGGGCGCGGGTCAGCCCCAGCATTTT.

Only a few counts were recorded for this clonotype. CDR3: CASSQTGNLNQPQHF. DNA for the CDR3: TGTGCCAGCAGCCAAACAGGGAATTTGAATCAGCCCCAGCATTTT. This chain connects TRBV6-5 to TRBJ1-5; D might be TRBD1 (6 bases). In germline, CDR1 is MNHEY, CDR2 SVGAGI. V was cut by 6 bases and J by 4 bases, with 16 bases left in between. The CDR3 covers 15 residues.

This clonotype is categorized as medium-sized (0.01 to 0.1%). The chain carries TRBV19 and TRBJ2-3, with D perhaps TRBD1 or TRBD2 (5 bases each). V lost 4 bases to trimming and J lost 5 bases, with 22 bases between them. This CDR3 has 17 amino acids. Germline V gene sequence: CDR1 LNHDA, CDR2 SQIVND (reference sequence). The CDR3 region has the DNA TGTGCCAGTAGTACGGGAACCGGGACCCCCGTATTAGATACGCAGTATTTT. As protein: CASSTGTGTPVLDTQYF.

This clonotype is deemed medium-sized. Here the CDR3 DNA reads TGTGCCAGCAGCTTGTTAATTGAGGGTTACACCGGGGAGCTGTTTTTT. Protein product: CASSLLIEGYTGELFF. This sequence joins TRBV5-6 and TRBJ2-2, with D possibly TRBD2 on 5 matching bases. In germline, CDR1 is SGHDT, CDR2 YYEEEE. V was clipped by 1 base and J by 3 bases, with 13 bases between them. This CDR3 is 16 amino acids long.